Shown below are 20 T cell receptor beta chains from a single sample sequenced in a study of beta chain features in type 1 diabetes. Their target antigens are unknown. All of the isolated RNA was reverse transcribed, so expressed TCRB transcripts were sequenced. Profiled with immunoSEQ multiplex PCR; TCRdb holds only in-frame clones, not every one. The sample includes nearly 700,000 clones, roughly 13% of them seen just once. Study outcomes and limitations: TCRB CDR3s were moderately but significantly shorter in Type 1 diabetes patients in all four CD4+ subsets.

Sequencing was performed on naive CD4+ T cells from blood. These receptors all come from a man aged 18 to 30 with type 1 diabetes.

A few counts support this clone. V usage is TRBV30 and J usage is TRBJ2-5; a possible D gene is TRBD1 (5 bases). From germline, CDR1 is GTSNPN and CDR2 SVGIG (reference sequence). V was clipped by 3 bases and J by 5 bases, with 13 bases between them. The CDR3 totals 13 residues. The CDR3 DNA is TGTGCCTGGAGAGGGGTTCCCGGGGAGACCCAGTACTTC. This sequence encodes CAWRGVPGETQYF.

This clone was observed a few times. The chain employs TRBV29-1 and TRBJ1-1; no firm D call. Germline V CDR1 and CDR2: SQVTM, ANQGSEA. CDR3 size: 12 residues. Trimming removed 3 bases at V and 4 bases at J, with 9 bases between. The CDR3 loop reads CSVDAVGTEAFF. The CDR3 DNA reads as TGCAGCGTTGATGCGGTTGGCACTGAAGCTTTCTTT.

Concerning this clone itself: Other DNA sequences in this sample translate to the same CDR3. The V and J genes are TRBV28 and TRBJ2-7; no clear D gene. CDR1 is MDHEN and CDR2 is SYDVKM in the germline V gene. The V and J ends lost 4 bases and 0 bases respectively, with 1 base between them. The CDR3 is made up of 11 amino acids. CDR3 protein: CASSSSYEQYF. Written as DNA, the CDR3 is TGTGCCAGCAGTTCCTCCTACGAGCAGTACTTC.

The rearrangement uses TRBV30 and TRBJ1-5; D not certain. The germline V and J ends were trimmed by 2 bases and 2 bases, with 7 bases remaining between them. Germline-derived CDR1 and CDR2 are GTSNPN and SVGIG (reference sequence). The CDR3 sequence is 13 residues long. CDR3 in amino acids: CAWSLKGNQPQHF. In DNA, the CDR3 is TGTGCCTGGAGTTTGAAGGGCAATCAGCCCCAGCATTTT. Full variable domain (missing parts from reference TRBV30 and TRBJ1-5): SQTIHQWPATLVQPVGSPLSLECTVEGTSNPNLYWYRQAAGRGLQLLFYSVGIGQISSEVPQNLSASRPQDRQFILSSKKLLLSDSGFYLCAWSLKGNQPQHFGDGTRLSIL.

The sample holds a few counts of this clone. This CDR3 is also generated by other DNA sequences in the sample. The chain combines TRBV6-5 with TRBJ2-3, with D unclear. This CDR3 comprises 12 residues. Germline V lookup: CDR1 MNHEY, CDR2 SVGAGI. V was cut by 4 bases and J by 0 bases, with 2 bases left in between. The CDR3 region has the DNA TGTGCCAGCAGTTCTAGCACAGATACGCAGTATTTT. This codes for CASSSSTDTQYF.

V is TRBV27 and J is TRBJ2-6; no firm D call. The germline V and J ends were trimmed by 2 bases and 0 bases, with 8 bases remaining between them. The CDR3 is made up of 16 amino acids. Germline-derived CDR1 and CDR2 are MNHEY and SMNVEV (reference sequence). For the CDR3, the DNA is TGTGCCAGCAGTTTAGTTGGGGACTCTGGGGCCAACGTCCTGACTTTC. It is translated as CASSLVGDSGANVLTF.

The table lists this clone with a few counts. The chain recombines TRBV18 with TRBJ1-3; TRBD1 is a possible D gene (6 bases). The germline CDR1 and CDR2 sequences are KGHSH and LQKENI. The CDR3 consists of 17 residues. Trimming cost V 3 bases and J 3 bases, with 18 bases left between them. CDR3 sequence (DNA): TGTGCCAGCTCACCTCCGCTCCAGGGGCTAAGTGGAAACACCATATATTTT. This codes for CASSPPLQGLSGNTIYF.

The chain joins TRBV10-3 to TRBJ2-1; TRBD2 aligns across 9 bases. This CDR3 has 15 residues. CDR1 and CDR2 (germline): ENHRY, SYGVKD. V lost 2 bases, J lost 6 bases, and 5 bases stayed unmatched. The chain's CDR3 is CAISERLAASNEQFF. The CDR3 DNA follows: TGTGCCATCAGTGAGAGACTAGCGGCGTCCAATGAGCAGTTCTTC.

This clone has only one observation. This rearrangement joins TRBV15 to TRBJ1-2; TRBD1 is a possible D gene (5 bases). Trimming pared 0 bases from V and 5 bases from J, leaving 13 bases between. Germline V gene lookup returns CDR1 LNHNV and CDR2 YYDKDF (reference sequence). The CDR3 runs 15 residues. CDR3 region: CATSRDPAKGYGYTF. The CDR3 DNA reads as TGTGCCACCAGCAGAGATCCCGCCAAGGGGTATGGCTACACCTTC.

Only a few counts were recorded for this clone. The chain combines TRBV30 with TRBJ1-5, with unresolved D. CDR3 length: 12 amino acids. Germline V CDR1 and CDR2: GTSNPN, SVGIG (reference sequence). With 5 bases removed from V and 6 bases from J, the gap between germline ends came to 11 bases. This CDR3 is CAWDAGGQPQHF. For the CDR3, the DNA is TGTGCCTGGGACGCGGGAGGTCAGCCCCAGCATTTT. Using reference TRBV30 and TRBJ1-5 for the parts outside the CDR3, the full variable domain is SQTIHQWPATLVQPVGSPLSLECTVEGTSNPNLYWYRQAAGRGLQLLFYSVGIGQISSEVPQNLSASRPQDRQFILSSKKLLLSDSGFYLCAWDAGGQPQHFGDGTRLSIL.

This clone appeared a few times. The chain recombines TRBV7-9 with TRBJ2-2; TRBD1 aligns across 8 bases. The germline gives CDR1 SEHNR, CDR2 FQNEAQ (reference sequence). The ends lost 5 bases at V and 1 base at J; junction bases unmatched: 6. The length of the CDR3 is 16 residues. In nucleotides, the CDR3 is TGTGCCAGCAGCCGTCGACAGGGGCTGAACACCGGGGAGCTGTTTTTT. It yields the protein CASSRRQGLNTGELFF. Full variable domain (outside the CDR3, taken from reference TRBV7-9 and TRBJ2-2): DTGVSQNPRHKITKRGQNVTFRCDPISEHNRLYWYRQTLGQGPEFLTYFQNEAQLEKSRLLSDRFSAERPKGSFSTLEIQRTEQGDSAMYLCASSRRQGLNTGELFFGEGSRLTVL.

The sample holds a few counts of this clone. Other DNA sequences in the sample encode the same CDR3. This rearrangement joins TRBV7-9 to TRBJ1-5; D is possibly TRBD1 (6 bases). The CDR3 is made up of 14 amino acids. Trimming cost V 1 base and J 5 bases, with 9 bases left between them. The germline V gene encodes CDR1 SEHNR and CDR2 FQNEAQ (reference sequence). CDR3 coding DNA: TGTGCCAGCAGCTTAGGGGGGGGCCATCAGCCCCAGCATTTT. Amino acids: CASSLGGGHQPQHF.

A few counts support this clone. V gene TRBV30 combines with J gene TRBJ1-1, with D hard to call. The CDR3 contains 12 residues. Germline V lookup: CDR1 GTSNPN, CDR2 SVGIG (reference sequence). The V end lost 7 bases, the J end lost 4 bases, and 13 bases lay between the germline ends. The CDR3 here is CASDSMGTEAFF. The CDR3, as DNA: TGTGCCTCGGACTCCATGGGCACTGAAGCTTTCTTT.

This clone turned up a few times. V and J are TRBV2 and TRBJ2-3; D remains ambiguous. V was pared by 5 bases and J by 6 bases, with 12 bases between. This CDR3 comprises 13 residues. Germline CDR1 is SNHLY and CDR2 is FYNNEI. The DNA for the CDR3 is TGTGCCAGCAGTTCGCTCCCCCGTGATACGCAGTATTTT. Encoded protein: CASSSLPRDTQYF.

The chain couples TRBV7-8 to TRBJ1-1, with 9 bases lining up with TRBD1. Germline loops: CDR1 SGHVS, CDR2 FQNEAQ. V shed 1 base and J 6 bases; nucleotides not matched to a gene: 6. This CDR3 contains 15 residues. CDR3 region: CASSLVGQGIPEAFF. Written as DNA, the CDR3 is TGTGCCAGCAGCTTAGTCGGACAGGGGATCCCTGAAGCTTTCTTT.

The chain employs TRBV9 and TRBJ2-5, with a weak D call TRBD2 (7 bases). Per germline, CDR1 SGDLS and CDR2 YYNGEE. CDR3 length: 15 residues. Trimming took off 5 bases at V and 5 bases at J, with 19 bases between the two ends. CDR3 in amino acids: CASSLAGGLAETQYF. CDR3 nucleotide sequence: TGTGCCAGCAGTCTAGCCGGGGGGCTTGCGGAGACCCAGTACTTC.

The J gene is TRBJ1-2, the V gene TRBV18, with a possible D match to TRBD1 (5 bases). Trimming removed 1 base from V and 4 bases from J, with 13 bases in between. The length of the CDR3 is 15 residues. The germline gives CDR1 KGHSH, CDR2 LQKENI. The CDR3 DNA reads TGTGCCAGCTCACCACTGGACACAGAACCCTATGGCTACACCTTC. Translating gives CASSPLDTEPYGYTF. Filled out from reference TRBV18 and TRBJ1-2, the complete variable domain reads NAGVMQNPRHLVRRRGQEARLRCSPMKGHSHVYWYRQLPEEGLKFMVYLQKENIIDESGMPKERFSAEFPKEGPSILRIQQVVRGDSAAYFCASSPLDTEPYGYTFGSGTRLTVV.

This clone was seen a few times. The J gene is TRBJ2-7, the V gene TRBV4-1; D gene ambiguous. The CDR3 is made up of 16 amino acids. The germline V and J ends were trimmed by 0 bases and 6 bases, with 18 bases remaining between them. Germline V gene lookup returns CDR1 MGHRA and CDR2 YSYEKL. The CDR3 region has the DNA TGCGCCAGCAGCCAAGATGTGAGGCCCAACTGGGTCGAGCAGTACTTC. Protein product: CASSQDVRPNWVEQYF.

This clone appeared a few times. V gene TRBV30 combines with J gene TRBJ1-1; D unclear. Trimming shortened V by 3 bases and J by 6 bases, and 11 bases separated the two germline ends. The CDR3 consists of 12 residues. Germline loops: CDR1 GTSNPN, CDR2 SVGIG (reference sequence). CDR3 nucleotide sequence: TGTGCCTGGAGGGGCCCTGAGGCTGAAGCTTTCTTT. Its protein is CAWRGPEAEAFF.

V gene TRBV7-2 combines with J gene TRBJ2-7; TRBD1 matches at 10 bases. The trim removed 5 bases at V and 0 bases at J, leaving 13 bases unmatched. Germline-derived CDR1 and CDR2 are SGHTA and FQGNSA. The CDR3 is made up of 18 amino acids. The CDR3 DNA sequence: TGTGCCAGCAGCATCCGGGACAGGGGACTGAGGAGCTCCTACGAGCAGTACTTC. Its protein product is CASSIRDRGLRSSYEQYF.